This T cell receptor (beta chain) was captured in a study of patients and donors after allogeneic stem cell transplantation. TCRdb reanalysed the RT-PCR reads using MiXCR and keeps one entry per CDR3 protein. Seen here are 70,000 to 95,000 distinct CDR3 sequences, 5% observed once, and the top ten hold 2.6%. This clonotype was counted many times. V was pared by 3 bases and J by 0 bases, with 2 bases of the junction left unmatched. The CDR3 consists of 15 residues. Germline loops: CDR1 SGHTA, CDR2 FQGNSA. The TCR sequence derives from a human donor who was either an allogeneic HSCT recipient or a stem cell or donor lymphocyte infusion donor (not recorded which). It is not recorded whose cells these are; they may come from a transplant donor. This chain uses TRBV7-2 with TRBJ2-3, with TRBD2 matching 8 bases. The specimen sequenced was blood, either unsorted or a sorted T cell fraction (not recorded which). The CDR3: CASSFSGASTDTQYF. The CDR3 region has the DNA TGTGCCAGCAGCTTTAGCGGGGCTAGCACAGATACGCAGTATTTT.